The rows below give T cell receptor beta chains drawn from one sample of a study of shared clonotypes between healthy human individuals. Libraries were prepared by immunoSEQ multiplex PCR; TCRdb keeps only in-frame clonotypes and omits some of them. The table has 2,100,000 or so clones, around 95% seen once. Sequencing used naive CD4+ T cells sorted from blood. Receptor source: a man between 18 and 35 years old in good health. Both conserved end residues are part of each CDR3. A D gene is named only where the DNA matches it firmly. Only some rows state a clone size, as once, few, many or a class for expanded clones.

>TRBJ2-7|-|-|TRBV20-1
CSALALEEQYF
TGCAGTGCTTTAGCCCTGGAGGAGCAGTACTTC
>TRBJ1-6|-|-|TRBV7-9
CASSLASSPGSPLHF
TGTGCCAGCAGCTTGGCCTCCTCACCAGGGTCACCCCTCCACTTT
>TRBJ2-7|-|-|TRBV27
CASSYHTLDGKYEQYF
TGTGCCAGCAGTTATCACACCCTAGACGGAAAATACGAGCAGTACTTC
>TRBJ2-1|-|-|TRBV30
CAWSGSEGSAYEQFF
TGTGCCTGGAGTGGGTCGGAGGGGAGCGCCTATGAGCAGTTCTTC
>TRBJ2-7|TRBD1|-|TRBV2
CASSPGTGGEYEQYF
TGTGCCAGCAGTCCCGGGACAGGGGGGGAGTACGAGCAGTACTTC
>TRBJ1-1|-|-|TRBV11-2
CASSLGENTEAFF
TGTGCCAGCAGCTTAGGAGAGAACACTGAAGCTTTCTTT
>TRBJ1-1|-|-|TRBV5-6
CATRKTGGNTEAFF
TGTGCCACCCGTAAGACGGGGGGGAACACTGAAGCTTTCTTT
>TRBJ1-1|-|-|TRBV29-1
CSVEDPPEAFF
TGCAGCGTTGAAGACCCGCCAGAAGCTTTCTTT
>TRBJ2-1|-|-|TRBV29-1
CSVESVGGAYNEQFF
TGCAGCGTTGAATCTGTGGGAGGTGCCTACAATGAGCAGTTCTTC
>TRBJ2-7|-|-|TRBV7-9
CASSSVGGNEQYF
TGTGCCAGCAGCTCAGTAGGAGGGAACGAGCAGTACTTC
>TRBJ1-1|TRBD1|-|TRBV19
CASKRAGGTEAFF
TGTGCCAGTAAAAGGGCAGGGGGCACTGAAGCTTTCTTT
>TRBJ2-1|-|-|TRBV6-5
CASSPDWGNYNEQFF
TGTGCCAGCAGTCCTGACTGGGGGAACTACAATGAGCAGTTCTTC
>TRBJ1-6|-|-|TRBV7-2
CASRLTLPGGSPLHF
TGTGCCAGCAGACTAACGCTCCCCGGGGGTTCACCCCTCCACTTT
>TRBJ1-2|TRBD1|once|TRBV4-2
CASSPRTGRLLDYGYTF
TGTGCCAGCAGCCCCCGGACAGGGAGGTTACTAGACTATGGCTACACCTTC
>TRBJ1-3|-|-|TRBV7-2
CASSLDSYSGNTIYF
TGTGCCAGCAGCTTAGACAGCTACTCTGGAAACACCATATATTTT
>TRBJ1-1|-|-|TRBV25-1
CASSETGWRTEAFF
TGTGCCAGCAGTGAAACGGGGTGGCGGACTGAAGCTTTCTTT
>TRBJ2-1|-|-|TRBV30
CAWSNYGGQFF
TGTGCCTGGAGTAATTACGGAGGGCAGTTCTTC
>TRBJ2-7|-|-|TRBV5-1
CASSGDGLYEQYF
TGCGCCAGCAGTGGCGACGGGCTCTACGAGCAGTACTTC
>TRBJ2-7|-|-|TRBV5-8
CASSPRRSYEQYF
TGTGCCAGCAGCCCGCGCAGATCCTACGAGCAGTACTTC
>TRBJ1-1|-|-|TRBV7-9
CASSSRAGNTEAFF
TGTGCCAGCAGCTCCCGAGCCGGGAACACTGAAGCTTTCTTT
>TRBJ1-5|TRBD1|once|TRBV2
CATKGTGHNQPQHF
TGTGCCACCAAAGGGACAGGTCATAATCAGCCCCAGCATTTT
>TRBJ2-3|-|-|TRBV6-1
CASSAQGGQKYF
TGTGCCAGCAGTGCCCAGGGTGGGCAAAAGTATTTT
>TRBJ2-3|-|-|TRBV6-1
CASSGTRENTQYF
TGTGCCAGCAGTGGGACCAGGGAAAATACGCAGTATTTT
>TRBJ1-3|-|once|TRBV5-1
CASSLEGAYSGNTIYF
TGCGCCAGCAGCTTAGAGGGCGCCTACTCTGGAAACACCATATATTTT